These 29 T cell receptor beta chains were all obtained from the same sample, sequenced in a study of a mutant IDH1 vaccine in newly diagnosed glioma. Indicated time point: baseline, week 1 (first vaccination visit). Sample treatment: pre-vaccination baseline after standard-of-care therapy. Assay: immunoSEQ multiplex PCR; the TCRdb copy retains only in-frame clones and omits some. The sample consists of around 82,000 clones, roughly four fifths of them appearing once. The specimen was PBMCs, collected from a glioma patient treated with radiotherapy, temozolomide or both. These receptors were obtained from a man in his forties or fifties with glioma. Some clones in this sample may be carry-over from other donors' samples.

This chain joins TRBV29-1 and TRBJ1-2; perhaps TRBD1 as D (6 bases). V lost 7 bases to trimming and J lost 4 bases, with 19 bases between them. The germline gives CDR1 SQVTM, CDR2 ANQGSEA. The CDR3 is 14 amino acids. Written as DNA, the CDR3 is TGCAGCGCCTCGGAAACAGGGCTCGGCTATGGCTACACCTTC. Residues: CSASETGLGYGYTF.

V is TRBV5-1 and J is TRBJ1-2; TRBD1 is a possible D gene (5 bases). The germline V gene has CDR1 SGHRS and CDR2 YFSETQ. Trimming stripped 6 bases from V and 4 bases from J, with 16 bases between. The CDR3 length is 14 residues. Written as DNA, the CDR3 is TGCGCCAGCATGGGAGGGCCAGGGATCTATGGCTACACCTTC. Translated: CASMGGPGIYGYTF.

The V call is TRBV18, the J call TRBJ2-7; tentatively, D is TRBD1 or TRBD2 (5 bases each). Trimming removed 2 bases from V and 4 bases from J, with 15 bases in between. CDR3 length: 15 amino acids. Germline V gene lookup returns CDR1 KGHSH and CDR2 LQKENI. CDR3: CASSPSGPLRYEQYF. The CDR3 DNA is TGTGCCAGCTCACCATCGGGACCCTTGCGTTACGAGCAGTACTTC.

J is TRBJ1-1 and V is TRBV7-8; the match to TRBD1 covers 8 bases. The CDR3 runs to 14 residues. Germline CDR1 and CDR2: SGHVS and FQNEAQ. Trimming cost V 5 bases and J 5 bases; bases outside gene matches: 7. The CDR3 loop is CASSADRVGTEAFF. The CDR3 DNA reads as TGTGCCAGCAGCGCGGACAGGGTAGGGACTGAAGCTTTCTTT.

The sample holds one count of this clone. The chain recombines TRBV6-6 with TRBJ2-3; possibly TRBD1 for D (6 bases). The CDR3 runs 13 residues. V was cut by 8 bases and J by 7 bases, with 16 bases left in between. Germline-derived CDR1 and CDR2 are MNHNY and SVGAGI (reference sequence). CDR3 sequence (DNA): TGTGCCAGCGGCAGAGGGGGTCCGCATACGCAGTATTTT. It specifies CASGRGGPHTQYF.

This clone was seen only once. CDR3 DNA: TGTGCCAGCTCTTGGGCAGGGGATGGCTACACCTTC. Translation gives CASSWAGDGYTF. The genes are TRBV6-5 and TRBJ1-2, with D perhaps matching TRBD1 (6 bases). Germline assignment: CDR1 MNHEY and CDR2 SVGAGI. V was trimmed by 8 bases and J by 6 bases, leaving 13 bases between them. The CDR3 runs to 12 residues.

The CDR3, as DNA: TGTGCCTGGAGTGTTTCCAGCGGGGCAGATACGCAGTATTTT. It is translated as CAWSVSSGADTQYF. The V call is TRBV30, the J call TRBJ2-3; 7 bases align to TRBD2. V dropped 0 bases and J dropped 4; count of bases not matched to a gene: 4. This CDR3 region has 14 residues. CDR1 GTSNPN and CDR2 SVGIG come from the germline V gene (reference sequence).

This sequence joins TRBV6-5 and TRBJ1-1, with D unresolved. Germline V lookup: CDR1 MNHEY, CDR2 SVGAGI. CDR3 length equals 10 residues. V lost 8 bases and J 7 bases, leaving 8 bases between the germline ends. This CDR3 is CASGAGEAFF. Written as DNA, the CDR3 is TGTGCCAGCGGAGCCGGTGAAGCTTTCTTT.

In its sample, this clone was seen once. V gene TRBV18 combines with J gene TRBJ1-2; possibly TRBD1 for D (5 bases). The CDR3 runs to 14 residues. The V and J ends lost 3 bases and 6 bases respectively, with 14 bases between them. Germline V gene sequence: CDR1 KGHSH, CDR2 LQKENI. The CDR3 protein is CASSPNSPGDGYTF. The CDR3 DNA reads TGTGCCAGCTCACCTAATAGCCCGGGGGATGGCTACACCTTC.

J is TRBJ2-7 and V is TRBV30; 7 positions agree with TRBD2. This CDR3 has 10 amino acids. The germline V gene has CDR1 GTSNPN and CDR2 SVGIG (reference sequence). J gave up 6 bases and V 5 bases, and 1 base lay outside the gene matches. The CDR3 region is CAWGRGEQYF. The CDR3 bases are TGTGCCTGGGGGAGGGGCGAGCAGTACTTC.

The rearrangement joins TRBV27 to TRBJ2-2; D is unresolved. Germline CDR1 and CDR2: MNHEY and SMNVEV (reference sequence). This CDR3 contains 12 residues. The V end lost 5 bases, the J end lost 6 bases, and 7 bases lay between the germline ends. As DNA, the CDR3 is TGTGCCAGCAGTCCCTTTGCCGGGGAGCTGTTTTTT. Translation gives CASSPFAGELFF.

The rearrangement links TRBV7-8 to TRBJ2-5; either TRBD1 or TRBD2 may supply D (7 bases each). V lost 4 bases, J lost 5 bases, and 14 bases lay in between. The CDR3 extends over 14 amino acids. The germline V gene has CDR1 SGHVS and CDR2 FQNEAQ. The CDR3 is CASSSGGVRETQYF. As DNA, the CDR3 is TGTGCCAGCAGCTCAGGGGGGGTTCGGGAGACCCAGTACTTC.

The rearrangement links TRBV19 to TRBJ1-1; possibly TRBD1 for D (5 bases). The V end lost 9 bases, the J end lost 0 bases, and 17 bases lay between the germline ends. The CDR3 consists of 15 residues. Germline loops: CDR1 LNHDA, CDR2 SQIVND (reference sequence). The CDR3 reads CASAWGGLMNTEAFF. As DNA, the CDR3 is TGTGCCAGCGCATGGGGGGGACTGATGAACACTGAAGCTTTCTTT.

This chain uses TRBV5-4 with TRBJ1-6; D may be TRBD1 (5 bases). Germline loops: CDR1 SGHNT, CDR2 YYREEE (reference sequence). The CDR3 spans 12 residues. The V gene lost 6 bases and the J gene lost 9 bases, with 10 bases spanning the gap. The CDR3 loop is CASNRGSSPLHF. CDR3 DNA: TGTGCCAGCAATAGGGGTTCTTCACCCCTCCACTTT.

This chain links TRBV19 with TRBJ1-1, with 7 positions matching TRBD1. This CDR3 spans 13 amino acids. V shed 8 bases and J 1 base; nucleotides not matched to a gene: 4. CDR1 and CDR2 (germline): LNHDA, SQIVND (reference sequence). The CDR3 region is CASGTAGNTEAFF. For the CDR3, the DNA is TGTGCCAGTGGGACAGCGGGGAACACTGAAGCTTTCTTT.

The V and J genes are TRBV5-4 and TRBJ2-7; TRBD2 matches 10 bases. CDR1 and CDR2 (germline): SGHNT, YYREEE (reference sequence). After removal of 3 bases from V and 7 bases from J, the junction contained 7 bases not matched to a gene. There are 14 residues in the CDR3. CDR3 DNA sequence: TGTGCCAGCAGCTCTAGCGGGAGCCTGGGGGAGCAGTACTTC. Its protein product is CASSSSGSLGEQYF. Using reference TRBV5-4 and TRBJ2-7 for the parts outside the CDR3, the full variable domain is ETGVTQSPTHLIKTRGQQVTLRCSSQSGHNTVSWYQQALGQGPQFIFQYYREEENGRGNFPPRFSGLQFPNYSSELNVNALELDDSALYLCASSSSGSLGEQYFGPGTRLTVT.

This chain connects TRBV10-3 to TRBJ2-5; the D is unclear. This CDR3 comprises 10 residues. Germline assignment: CDR1 ENHRY and CDR2 SYGVKD. V gave up 10 bases and J gave up 5 bases, with 8 bases separating them. The CDR3 nucleotides read TGTGCCACCTCAGGCGAGACCCAGTACTTC. It specifies CATSGETQYF.

CDR3 nucleotides: TGTGCCAGCAGTGAAACGGGTGGCTATGGCTACACCTTC. Its translation: CASSETGGYGYTF. This chain uses TRBV2 with TRBJ1-2; unclear D gene. CDR1 and CDR2 from the germline V gene are SNHLY and FYNNEI. This CDR3 contains 13 residues. V shed 2 bases and J shed 4 bases, with 8 bases lying between them.

The chain joins TRBV7-2 to TRBJ2-2; 9 bases map to TRBD1. The CDR3 loop spans 15 amino acids. V was clipped by 5 bases and J by 3 bases; unmatched bases: 4. From germline, CDR1 is SGHTA and CDR2 FQGNSA. The CDR3 protein is CASSQRTGDTGELFF. The DNA of the CDR3 is TGTGCCAGCAGCCAGAGGACAGGGGACACCGGGGAGCTGTTTTTT.

The gene calls are TRBV6-6 and TRBJ2-2; 9 positions agree with TRBD1. The V and J ends lost 6 bases and 8 bases, in that order; junction bases with no gene match: 10. This CDR3 spans 15 amino acids. Germline values: CDR1 MNHNY, CDR2 SVGAGI (reference sequence). Here the CDR3 DNA reads TGTGCCAGCAGATCAAGGACAGGGGCTCAAGGGGAGCTGTTTTTT. It encodes CASRSRTGAQGELFF.

V usage is TRBV15 and J usage is TRBJ1-4, with a weak D call TRBD1 (5 bases). Germline CDR1 reads LNHNV; CDR2 reads YYDKDF (reference sequence). The CDR3 runs 15 residues. The V gene lost 2 bases and the J gene lost 7 bases, with 14 bases spanning the gap. The DNA of the CDR3 is TGTGCCACCAGCAGACGGCGGGGCTGGAGTGAAAAACTGTTTTTT. The encoded protein is CATSRRRGWSEKLFF.

The chain uses TRBV4-1 and TRBJ2-7; D not certain. Trimming left V 0 bases short and J 6 bases short, with 6 bases between. The V gene's germline CDR1 is MGHRA and CDR2 YSYEKL. This CDR3 is built from 12 residues. The CDR3 DNA reads TGCGCCAGCAGCCAAGACCGATCCGAGCAGTACTTC. Protein sequence: CASSQDRSEQYF.

This clone has only one observation. DNA of the CDR3: TGTGCCTGGAGTGGTACACGGATTCGGGATGGCTACACCTTC. Protein sequence: CAWSGTRIRDGYTF. The V and J genes are TRBV30 and TRBJ1-2; D gene uncertain. Per germline, CDR1 GTSNPN and CDR2 SVGIG (reference sequence). Trimming left V 1 base short and J 6 bases short, with 15 bases between. CDR3 length equals 14 residues. The whole variable domain, filled in from reference TRBV30 and TRBJ1-2, reads SQTIHQWPATLVQPVGSPLSLECTVEGTSNPNLYWYRQAAGRGLQLLFYSVGIGQISSEVPQNLSASRPQDRQFILSSKKLLLSDSGFYLCAWSGTRIRDGYTFGSGTRLTVV.

This chain joins TRBV5-6 and TRBJ2-1; possibly TRBD1 or TRBD2 for D (6 bases each). This CDR3 region has 13 residues. V was trimmed by 0 bases and J by 8 bases, leaving 9 bases between them. Per germline, CDR1 SGHDT and CDR2 YYEEEE. The CDR3, as DNA: TGTGCCAGCAGCTTGGAGGGGGGCGATGAGCAGTTCTTC. Its protein product is CASSLEGGDEQFF.

The chain couples TRBV9 to TRBJ1-2; a possible D gene is TRBD1 (5 bases). The CDR3 totals 14 residues. The V gene lost 3 bases and the J gene lost 2 bases, with 11 bases spanning the gap. Germline V lookup: CDR1 SGDLS, CDR2 YYNGEE. This CDR3 is CASSALTENYGYTF. The CDR3 DNA sequence: TGTGCCAGCAGCGCCTTGACAGAAAACTATGGCTACACCTTC.

CDR3 sequence: CASSRDRGGNQPQHF. The CDR3 DNA reads as TGTGCCAGCAGTCGAGACAGGGGTGGCAATCAGCCCCAGCATTTT. The chain couples TRBV6-5 to TRBJ1-5, with 8 bases that match TRBD1. The junction had 5 bases not matched to a gene; V was cut back by 5 bases and J by 2 bases. There are 15 residues in the CDR3. Germline values: CDR1 MNHEY, CDR2 SVGAGI.

The rearrangement joins TRBV27 to TRBJ1-5, with 7 bases matching TRBD1. V lost 1 base, J lost 6 bases, and 9 bases stayed unmatched. The CDR3 contains 16 residues. Germline lookup yields CDR1 MNHEY and CDR2 SMNVEV (reference sequence). CDR3 nucleotides: TGTGCCAGCAGTTTATTCGGAGGGGGCGTTGGTCAGCCCCAGCATTTT. Protein sequence: CASSLFGGGVGQPQHF.

The V call is TRBV5-1, the J call TRBJ2-7, with D perhaps TRBD2 (6 bases). Germline V gene lookup returns CDR1 SGHRS and CDR2 YFSETQ. The V gene lost 0 bases and the J gene lost 5 bases, with 12 bases spanning the gap. CDR3 length equals 14 residues. CDR3 loop: CASSLDGGGDEQYF. The CDR3 bases are TGCGCCAGCAGCTTGGACGGGGGTGGGGACGAGCAGTACTTC. Variable domain in full (rest from reference TRBV5-1 and TRBJ2-7): KAGVTQTPRYLIKTRGQQVTLSCSPISGHRSVSWYQQTPGQGLQFLFEYFSETQRNKGNFPGRFSGRQFSNSRSEMNVSTLELGDSALYLCASSLDGGGDEQYFGPGTRLTVT.

V is TRBV7-9 and J is TRBJ1-3; no firm D call. This CDR3 has 13 residues. The V end lost 0 bases, the J end lost 4 bases, and 4 bases lay between the germline ends. The germline CDR1 and CDR2 sequences are SEHNR and FQNEAQ (reference sequence). The CDR3 bases are TGTGCCAGCAGCTTAGCCCTCGGAAACACCATATATTTT. It yields the protein CASSLALGNTIYF.